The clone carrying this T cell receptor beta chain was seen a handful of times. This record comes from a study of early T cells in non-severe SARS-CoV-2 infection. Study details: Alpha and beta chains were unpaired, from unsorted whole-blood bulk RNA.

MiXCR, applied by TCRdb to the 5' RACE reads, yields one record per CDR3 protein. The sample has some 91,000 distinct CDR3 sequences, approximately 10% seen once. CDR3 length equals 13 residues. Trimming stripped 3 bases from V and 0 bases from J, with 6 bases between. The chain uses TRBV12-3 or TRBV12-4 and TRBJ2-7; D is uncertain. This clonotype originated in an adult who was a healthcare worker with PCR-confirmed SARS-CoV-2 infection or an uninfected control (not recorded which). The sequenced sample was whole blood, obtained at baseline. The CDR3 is CASSFQVSYEQYF. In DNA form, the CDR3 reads TGTGCCAGCAGTTTTCAGGTCTCCTACGAGCAGTACTTC.